Listed below are T cell receptor beta chains from one sample, sequenced in a study of cytomegalovirus exposure and HLA in healthy donors. The data were produced by immunoSEQ multiplex PCR, yet TCRdb's version contains in-frame clones alone and is incomplete. The sample yields 150,000 or so clones, 85% seen once. Sequencing was done on a sample of PBMCs. Every receptor here comes from a man aged 25 to 40 in good health and CMV-seropositive. CDR3s include the opening cysteine and the closing phenylalanine or tryptophan. A D gene is named only where the DNA matches it firmly. Expanded clones get a size class; other rows say once, few or many, or leave the size out.

-,TRBV11-2,-,TRBJ2-3,TGTGCCAGCAGCTTAGAAAGCCAAACCCGTACAGATACGCAGTATTTT,CASSLESQTRTDTQYF
-,TRBV7-9,-,TRBJ2-3,TGTGCCAGCAGCCGTACCGCCAGGGGAGATACGCAGTATTTT,CASSRTARGDTQYF
-,TRBV6-1,-,TRBJ2-5,TGTGCCAGCAGTGAAGGAACACAAGAGACCCAGTACTTC,CASSEGTQETQYF
-,TRBV27,TRBD1,TRBJ2-3,TGTGCCAGCAGGAAAAGCCAGGGGGCAGATACGCAGTATTTT,CASRKSQGADTQYF
once,TRBV6-1,-,TRBJ2-3,TGTGCCAGCAGTGAAAAGGCAGGAATTAGCACAGATACGCAGTATTTT,CASSEKAGISTDTQYF
-,TRBV5-1,-,TRBJ2-1,TGCGCCAGCAGCTTGGCCTCCCTACCTGCCAATGAGCAGTTCTTC,CASSLASLPANEQFF
-,TRBV6-5,-,TRBJ2-3,TGTGCCAGCAGTTACTCGAGAGTCGGTAGTACGCAGTATTTT,CASSYSRVGSTQYF
-,TRBV13,-,TRBJ2-7,TGTGCCAGCAGCCGCGGGCGACCCTCCTACGAGCAGTACTTC,CASSRGRPSYEQYF
-,TRBV5-5,-,TRBJ2-5,TGTGCCAGCAGCTTGACAGGGCCGCCCGGAGAGACCCAGTACTTC,CASSLTGPPGETQYF
-,TRBV7-2,TRBD1,TRBJ1-2,TGTGCCAGCAGCGTGGACAGGAACTATGGCTACACCTTC,CASSVDRNYGYTF
-,TRBV4-3,-,TRBJ1-3,TGCGCCAGCAGCCAAGACGCTCAGGCCTTCCCCTCTGGAAACACCATATATTTT,CASSQDAQAFPSGNTIYF
-,TRBV2,TRBD2,TRBJ2-3,TGTGCCAGGGGTAGCGGGCGGATCACAGATACGCAGTATTTT,CARGSGRITDTQYF
once,TRBV4-2,-,TRBJ1-3,TGTGCCAGCAGCCAAAGAGAGTTGAGCTCTGGAAACACCATATATTTT,CASSQRELSSGNTIYF
-,TRBV7-9,-,TRBJ1-6,TGTGCCAGCAGCTCCGGGATGGATTCACCCCTCCACTTT,CASSSGMDSPLHF
few,TRBV5-1,TRBD1,TRBJ2-2,TGCGCCAGTTCAGGGGGCGCGAACACCGGGGAGCTGTTTTTT,CASSGGANTGELFF
once,TRBV18,-,TRBJ1-5,TGTGCCAGCTCACCAAAGGGAGCAGGCTATTTTAGCAATCAGCCCCAGCATTTT,CASSPKGAGYFSNQPQHF
few,TRBV27,-,TRBJ2-7,TGTGCCAGCAGTTTAACAGGGAGCTCCTACGAGCAGTACTTC,CASSLTGSSYEQYF
-,TRBV6-4,-,TRBJ2-6,TGTGCAGCACGGGACTCTGGGGCCAACGTCCTGACTTTC,CAARDSGANVLTF
-,TRBV4-3,TRBD2,TRBJ2-7,TGCGCCAGCAGCCAAGATAGGGGAGGGGCTGGTGAGCAGTACTTC,CASSQDRGGAGEQYF
-,TRBV7-2,TRBD2,TRBJ2-5,TGTGCCAGCAGCCCCGGGACTAGCGTCGAGACCCAGTACTTC,CASSPGTSVETQYF
-,TRBV4-1,TRBD1,TRBJ1-1,TGCGCCAGCAGCCAAGATCCGGACAGGGCAACTGAAGCTTTCTTT,CASSQDPDRATEAFF
-,TRBV9,TRBD1,TRBJ2-7,TGTGCCAGCAGCGGGCGGACAGGGGCCTCCTACGAGCAGTACTTC,CASSGRTGASYEQYF
-,TRBV7-7,TRBD2,TRBJ2-3,TGTGCTAGCAGCTTAGTCGGGGGGGCTGGAGATACGCAGTATTTT,CASSLVGGAGDTQYF
-,TRBV6-5,-,TRBJ1-2,TGTGCCAGCAGTCCAATGGGAGGGAAGTATGGCTACACCTTC,CASSPMGGKYGYTF
-,TRBV7-9,-,TRBJ1-2,TGTGCCAGCAGCTTATGGGCAGGGAAAAATGGCTACACCTTC,CASSLWAGKNGYTF
-,TRBV7-9,-,TRBJ1-4,TGTGCCAGCAGCTTAGTACTGCGAGGGGAAAAACTGTTTTTT,CASSLVLRGEKLFF
-,TRBV28,TRBD1,TRBJ2-3,TGTGCCAGCAGTCCCGGGACAGGTGGACTGGGGGATACGCAGTATTTT,CASSPGTGGLGDTQYF
-,TRBV5-1,TRBD1,TRBJ2-7,TGCGCCAGCAGGTCCGGAGGACAGGGGGACGACGAGCAGTACTTC,CASRSGGQGDDEQYF
-,TRBV7-8,TRBD1,TRBJ1-1,TGTGCCAGCAGCTCGGCTGTGGACAGGGGGCTGATCACTGAAGCTTTCTTT,CASSSAVDRGLITEAFF
-,TRBV27,TRBD1,TRBJ1-5,TGTGCCAGCGGGACAGGGGGCCTGGCGGGGCCCCAGCATTTT,CASGTGGLAGPQHF
-,TRBV7-2,-,TRBJ2-2,TGTGCCAGCAGCTTAGACGGGGTGGCCGGGGAGCTGTTTTTT,CASSLDGVAGELFF
-,TRBV9,TRBD1,TRBJ1-5,TGTGCCAGCAGCGTGTCCGGGACAGGGCATCAGCCCCAGCATTTT,CASSVSGTGHQPQHF
-,TRBV18,TRBD1,TRBJ2-1,TGTGCCAGCTCACCACAGGGGGCTTACAATGAGCAGTTCTTC,CASSPQGAYNEQFF
once,TRBV7-9,-,TRBJ1-4,TGTGCCAGCAGCTTAGCGCAGGGGACTAGCGAAAAACTGTTTTTT,CASSLAQGTSEKLFF
-,TRBV29-1,-,TRBJ2-7,TGCAGCGCTTTTTCGACAGCCTACGAGCAGTACTTC,CSAFSTAYEQYF
-,TRBV4-3,-,TRBJ1-5,TGCGCCAGCAGCCAAGACTGGGGGGGCCAGAATCAGCCCCAGCATTTT,CASSQDWGGQNQPQHF
-,TRBV20-1,-,TRBJ2-7,TGCAGTGCTAGAAGGGGTAACGAGCAGTACTTC,CSARRGNEQYF
few,TRBV7-2,-,TRBJ2-7,TGTGCCAGCAGCCACTCCTACGAGCAGTACTTC,CASSHSYEQYF
-,TRBV6-4,TRBD2,TRBJ2-1,TGTGCCAGCAGTGACGGTTCTAGCGGGGGAAATGAGCAGTTCTTC,CASSDGSSGGNEQFF